The 15 T cell receptor beta chains reported below all come from one sample, sequenced in a study of T cells in Graves' hyperthyroidism and ophthalmopathy. What was amplified from RNA transcripts were TCR beta CDR3 regions. The HTBI primer set drove a first-round RT-PCR of the TCR CDR3. Each CDR3 protein is one row after TCRdb ran MiXCR on the multiplex PCR reads. There are 350,000 to 400,000 distinct CDR3 sequences in the sample; 14% to 15% occur only once, and about 33% lies in the top ten. Source material: blood. The receptors originated from a woman in her 30s with Graves' hyperthyroidism.

This clonotype was found many times. V gene TRBV7-3 combines with J gene TRBJ2-1, with unresolved D. Germline CDR1 and CDR2: SGHTA and FQGTGA. V lost 6 bases to trimming and J lost 8 bases, with 14 bases between them. The CDR3 contains 13 residues. CDR3 DNA sequence: TGTGCCAGCAGTCCGTCGGGTTGGGATGAGCAGTTCTTC. Translation gives CASSPSGWDEQFF. The complete variable domain, with remaining parts taken from reference TRBV7-3 and TRBJ2-1, reads GAGVSQTPSNKVTEKGKYVELRCDPISGHTALYWYRQSLGQGPEFLIYFQGTGAADDSGLPNDRFFAVRPEGSVSTLKIQRTERGDSAVYLCASSPSGWDEQFFGPGTRLTVL.

The sample holds many counts of this clonotype. The V gene is TRBV18, the J gene TRBJ1-1; no firm D call. V shed 3 bases and J shed 0 bases, with 8 bases lying between them. The CDR3 loop spans 14 amino acids. Germline V gene lookup returns CDR1 KGHSH and CDR2 LQKENI. The CDR3 sequence is CASSPSSMNTEAFF. CDR3 DNA: TGTGCCAGCTCACCTTCATCGATGAACACTGAAGCTTTCTTT.

In regard to this clonotype: A read error may explain this, as a much larger clone is one base away. This chain links TRBV3-1 with TRBJ2-7, with TRBD1 as a possible D gene (6 bases). The J call may not be correct, given that the DNA end is closer to TRBJ2-1. Germline V gives CDR1 LGHDT, CDR2 YNNKEL (reference sequence). This CDR3 contains 13 residues. The CDR3 sequence: CASSHLDSYEQFF. As DNA, the CDR3 is TGTGCCAGCAGCCACCTGGACAGTTACGAGCAGTTCTTC.

The V and J genes are TRBV7-9 and TRBJ1-1; tentatively, D is TRBD1 (6 bases). Germline V gene sequence: CDR1 SEHNR, CDR2 FQNEAQ (reference sequence). The CDR3 has 14 residues. The V end was cut by 3 bases, the J end by 7 bases, with 15 bases between. CDR3 nucleotides: TGTGCCAGCAGCTTGGGGGCCCAACGCGGTGAAGCTTTCTTT. It yields the protein CASSLGAQRGEAFF.

This clonotype has ten or more counts. The chain employs TRBV11-2 and TRBJ2-7; unclear D gene. This CDR3 has 13 residues. CDR1 is SGHAT, CDR2 FQNNGV, per germline. The V end was cut by 0 bases, the J end by 6 bases, with 9 bases between. DNA for the CDR3: TGTGCCAGCAGCTTAGATAAAAGTTCCGAGCAGTACTTC. As protein: CASSLDKSSEQYF.

This clonotype was seen at least ten times. The rearrangement links TRBV6-1 to TRBJ2-5; TRBD2 aligns across 13 bases. Trimming at V came to 4 bases and at J to 7 bases, leaving 9 bases not matched to a gene. CDR1 is MNHNS and CDR2 is SASEGT in the germline V gene. The CDR3 length is 16 residues. CDR3 in DNA: TGTGCCAGCAGTGCCCGGACTAGCGGGAGCCTTGGGACCCAGTACTTC. This encodes CASSARTSGSLGTQYF.

This clonotype was detected ten times or more. The gene calls are TRBV11-3 and TRBJ2-1; either TRBD1 or TRBD2 may supply D (5 bases each). Per germline, CDR1 SGHNT and CDR2 YENEEA. Trimming cost V 0 bases and J 8 bases, with 14 bases left between them. The CDR3 has 15 residues. The CDR3 is CASSLDRGPWDEQFF. Written as DNA, the CDR3 is TGTGCCAGCAGCTTAGATCGGGGACCGTGGGATGAGCAGTTCTTC.

This clonotype was observed at least ten times. This chain connects TRBV7-2 to TRBJ1-4; no reliable D call. The germline gives CDR1 SGHTA, CDR2 FQGNSA. The CDR3 runs 14 residues. V lost 2 bases, J lost 0 bases, and 4 bases lay in between. The CDR3 DNA is TGTGCCAGCAGCTTAAGATCAACTAATGAAAAACTGTTTTTT. Its translation: CASSLRSTNEKLFF.

This clonotype was detected ten times or more. V and J are TRBV11-1 and TRBJ2-1, with 14 bases aligning to TRBD2. Germline assignment: CDR1 SGHAT and CDR2 FQDESV (reference sequence). The CDR3 has 16 amino acids. J lost 10 bases, V lost 0 bases, and 5 bases had no gene match. CDR3 protein: CASSLATSGRATEQFF. The CDR3 DNA is TGTGCCAGCAGCTTAGCGACTAGCGGGAGGGCCACCGAGCAGTTCTTC. Drawing the rest from reference TRBV11-1 and TRBJ2-1, the complete variable domain is EAEVAQSPRYKITEKSQAVAFWCDPISGHATLYWYRQILGQGPELLVQFQDESVVDDSQLPKDRFSAERLKGVDSTLKIQPAELGDSAMYLCASSLATSGRATEQFFGPGTRLTVL.

V and J are TRBV27 and TRBJ2-1; 16 bases agree with TRBD2. CDR1 is MNHEY and CDR2 is SMNVEV in the germline V gene (reference sequence). The V and J ends lost 6 bases and 11 bases, in that order; junction bases with no gene match: 7. The CDR3 has 15 residues. The CDR3: CASRGLAGGPGQQFF. The CDR3 coding sequence is TGTGCCAGCAGGGGACTAGCGGGAGGGCCGGGCCAGCAGTTCTTC.

This chain joins TRBV20-1 and TRBJ1-1, with a weak D call TRBD1 (5 bases). V dropped 6 bases and J dropped 3 bases, with 14 bases sitting between them. Germline assignment: CDR1 DFQATT and CDR2 SNEGSKA (reference sequence). The length of the CDR3 is 13 residues. The CDR3, as DNA: TGCAGTGCGAACGAAGGGGCACACACTGAAGCTTTCTTT. This translates into CSANEGAHTEAFF.

The table lists this clonotype with a few counts. Here the CDR3 DNA reads TGTGCCAGCAGCTGGCTAGCCGGCGAGACCCAGTACTTC. Its protein is CASSWLAGETQYF. J is TRBJ2-5 and V is TRBV5-4; tentatively, D is TRBD2 (5 bases). V lost 3 bases to trimming and J lost 5 bases, with 11 bases between them. Germline V gene sequence: CDR1 SGHNT, CDR2 YYREEE (reference sequence). The CDR3 spans 13 residues.

This clonotype was recorded at least ten times. This rearrangement joins TRBV20-1 to TRBJ2-2; no reliable D call. Trimming removed 0 bases at V and 6 bases at J, with 8 bases between. This CDR3 is 13 amino acids long. Germline CDR1 reads DFQATT; CDR2 reads SNEGSKA (reference sequence). CDR3 sequence (DNA): TGCAGTGCTAGAGAGGGAATCGCCGGGGAGCTGTTTTTT. Translating gives CSAREGIAGELFF.

This clonotype was detected many times. This chain joins TRBV11-3 and TRBJ2-3; 7 nucleotides agree with TRBD2. CDR1 is SGHNT, CDR2 YENEEA, per germline. V lost 1 base to trimming and J lost 3 bases; unmatched junction nucleotides: 7. CDR3 length equals 16 residues. The CDR3: CASSLGTGGRTDTQYF. DNA of the CDR3: TGTGCCAGCAGCTTAGGAACGGGAGGACGGACAGATACGCAGTATTTT.

With regard to this clonotype: A clone one base away is much larger, so this may be a read error. V and J are TRBV27 and TRBJ2-3, with 9 bases matching TRBD2. V dropped 4 bases and J dropped 1; count of bases not matched to a gene: 6. The CDR3 length is 16 residues. Germline assignment: CDR1 MNHEY and CDR2 SMNVEV (reference sequence). The CDR3 region is CASSWGSGRRTDTQYF. The CDR3 nucleotides are TGTGCCAGCAGTTGGGGTAGCGGGAGACGCACAGATACGCAGTATTTT.